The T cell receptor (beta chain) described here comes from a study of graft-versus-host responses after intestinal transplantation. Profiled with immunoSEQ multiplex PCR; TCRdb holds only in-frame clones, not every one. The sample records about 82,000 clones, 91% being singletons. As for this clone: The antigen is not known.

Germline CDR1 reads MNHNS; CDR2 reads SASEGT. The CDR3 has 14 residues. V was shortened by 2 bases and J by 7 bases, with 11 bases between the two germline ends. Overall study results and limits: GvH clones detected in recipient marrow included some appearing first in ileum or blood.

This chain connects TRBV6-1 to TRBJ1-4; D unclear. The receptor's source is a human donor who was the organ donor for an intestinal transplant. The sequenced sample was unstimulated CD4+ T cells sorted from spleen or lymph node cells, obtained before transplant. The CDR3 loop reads CASSELSVGEKLFF. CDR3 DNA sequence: TGTGCCAGCAGTGAATTATCCGTCGGTGAAAAACTGTTTTTT.